The clone carrying this T cell receptor (beta chain) is medium-sized (0.01 to 0.1%) by share. This sample was included in a study of cytomegalovirus exposure and HLA in healthy donors. V lost 6 bases and J lost 1, with 9 bases in between. Per germline, CDR1 ENHRY and CDR2 SYGVKD. The CDR3 has 13 amino acids. The PCR was carried out with 60 Vbeta primers and 13 Jbeta primers. The table came from immunoSEQ multiplex PCR; TCRdb's copy has only in-frame clones and leaves some out. The sample contains about 98,000 clones, around 68% of which appear only once. This TCR derives from a man between 45 and 60 years old in good health and CMV-seronegative. The chain recombines TRBV10-3 with TRBJ1-1; a possible D gene is TRBD1 (6 bases). The specimen was PBMCs. CDR3 bases: TGTGCCATCAGAGGACAGTCGAACACTGAAGCTTTCTTT. This encodes CAIRGQSNTEAFF.